What follows describes a single T cell receptor beta chain. What it recognizes is unknown. The record originates from a study of T cells in Graves' hyperthyroidism and ophthalmopathy. Study outcomes and limitations: Within blood appeared most thyroid clonotypes that had expanded above 0.001.

This CDR3 comprises 14 residues. Germline V gene lookup returns CDR1 DFQATT and CDR2 SNEGSKA (reference sequence). Unmatched junction bases numbered 4, after V lost 6 bases and J lost 2 bases. Patients affected by ophthalmopathy presented a Clinical Activity Score of at least 3, a NOSPECS grade of at least 4, and disease duration below 3 months. The study based diagnoses on clinical symptoms, serum thyroxine and TRAb, thyroid ultrasound and orbital computed tomography. Amplification targeted TCR beta CDR3 regions from RNA transcripts. First-round RT-PCR targeting the TCR CDR3 was performed with the HTBI primer set. Each CDR3 protein gets one entry after TCRdb re-called the multiplex PCR reads with MiXCR. The sample lists about 410,000 distinct CDR3 sequences, around 15% occurring once.

This TCR came from a woman in her twenties or thirties with Graves' ophthalmopathy. The rearrangement links TRBV20-1 to TRBJ1-2; 12 positions match TRBD1. Specimen: blood. The CDR3 is CSATGQGANYGYTF. The CDR3 nucleotides are TGCAGTGCCACGGGACAGGGGGCAAACTATGGCTACACCTTC.